The next 2 T cell receptor beta chains were all read from a single sample in a study of blood T cell repertoires in COVID-19. Some clones are missing from TCRdb's copy, which holds only in-frame ones; the method was immunoSEQ multiplex PCR. The sample lists fewer than 350,000 clones, approximately 83% occurring once. The sample taken for sequencing was peripheral blood. These TCRs come from a woman aged 25 to 45 who had recovered from COVID-19.

The rearrangement joins TRBV6-5 to TRBJ2-7; 10 bases are shared with TRBD1. After removal of 6 bases from V and 3 bases from J, the junction contained 2 bases not matched to a gene. The CDR3 runs to 13 residues. Germline-derived CDR1 and CDR2 are MNHEY and SVGAGI. CDR3 nucleotides: TGTGCCAGCAGGAGGACAGGGGGCTACGAGCAGTACTTC. Translated, it gives CASRRTGGYEQYF.

This chain joins TRBV27 and TRBJ1-2; D possibly corresponds to TRBD1 (6 bases). Germline V gives CDR1 MNHEY, CDR2 SMNVEV (reference sequence). The ends were cut back, 10 bases at V and 5 bases at J, with 20 bases in the middle. There are 14 residues in the CDR3. The CDR3 loop is CATRGAGFGYGYTF. The DNA of the CDR3 is TGTGCCACGCGGGGGGCAGGCTTCGGTTATGGCTACACCTTC.